This T cell receptor beta chain was recovered during a study of T-cell reconstitution after alpha-beta-depleted transplantation in children (dated by TCRdb to the mid-2010s). About the full investigation: Using TCR repertoire profiling, the study quantitatively followed how T-cell immune reconstitution unfolded in children after TCRalphabeta/CD19-depleted allogeneic hematopoietic cell transplantation. The research as a whole found: The apparently early alphabetaT-cell count recovery about two months after transplant was reportedly dependent on only several hundred rapidly expanded clones derived from non-depleted graft cells. Hyperexpanded clone frequencies declined over subsequent months; after one year, T-cell counts and TCRbeta diversity were mostly attributed to newly produced T cells. The high TCRbeta diversity at day 60 in some patients was ascribed to recipient T cells and intrathymic progenitors that had survived conditioning.

What the treatment or condition label conveys for this sample: allogeneic hematopoietic cell transplantation with graft depleted of TCRalphabeta T cells and CD19 B cells. Transplant recipients were children who received TCRalphabeta/CD19-depleted allogeneic hematopoietic cell grafts. To prepare the library, PCR was applied. Sequencer: Illumina HiSeq 2500. TCR libraries were prepared with molecular barcoding, using unique molecular identifiers to normalize TCRbeta repertoire quantification. TCRdb trimmed public reads at Q25 via fastp, called clones via MiXCR and kept in-frame beta chains. CDR3 protein sequences are deduplicated, and each keeps its most common genes and DNA. This sample lists about 980,000 distinct CDR3 sequences; 25% to 35% were detected once. The top ten constitute more than 25% of the sample. As regards this clonotype: No antigen is known for it. No much larger clone exists at a distance of one base, and base qualities are not known.

Between the V and J ends, shortened by 3 bases and 5 bases respectively, the junction contains 16 bases. The CDR3, cysteine through phenylalanine, is 15 amino acids long. CDR3 DNA only is kept here, 45 bases in frame from base 1. The germline V gene yields SGHTA for CDR1 and FQGNSA for CDR2. The sequences come from PBMCs, mostly from graft donor cells, collected 360 days after TCRalphabeta/CD19-depleted stem cell transplant. This TCR was recovered from a boy younger than two who had a stem cell transplant for SCID, so the T cells may come from the graft donor. Here the chain combines TRBV7-2 and TRBJ1-1; D gene: possibly TRBD1, on 6 matching bases. The DNA reads TGTGCCAGCAGCTTCTCTCTTAGTAGGGGGACTGAAGCTTTCTTT. Its protein reads: CASSFSLSRGTEAFF.